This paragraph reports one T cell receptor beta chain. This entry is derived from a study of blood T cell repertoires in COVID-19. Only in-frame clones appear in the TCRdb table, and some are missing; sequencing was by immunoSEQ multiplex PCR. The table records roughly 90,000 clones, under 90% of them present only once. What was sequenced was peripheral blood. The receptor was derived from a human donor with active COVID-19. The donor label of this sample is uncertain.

CDR3 region: CASSLLGTGLNEQFF. The CDR3 coding sequence is TGTGCCAGTAGTTTGCTAGGGACAGGTCTCAATGAGCAGTTCTTC. This chain connects TRBV19 to TRBJ2-1; TRBD1 aligns across 8 bases. Germline CDR1 and CDR2: LNHDA and SQIVND (reference sequence). The CDR3 is made up of 15 amino acids. Trimming cost V 5 bases and J 6 bases; bases outside gene matches: 9. Using reference TRBV19 and TRBJ2-1 for the parts outside the CDR3, the full variable domain is DGGITQSPKYLFRKEGQNVTLSCEQNLNHDAMYWYRQDPGQGLRLIYYSQIVNDFQKGDIAEGYSVSREKKESFPLTVTSAQKNPTAFYLCASSLLGTGLNEQFFGPGTRLTVL.